The clone carrying this TCR beta chain showed up just a few times. Its matching antigen is unknown. TCRdb reprocessed the 5' RACE reads with MiXCR, giving one entry per CDR3 protein. The data show some 600,000 distinct CDR3 sequences, around 12% seen once. This sample was included in a study of T cells after yellow fever vaccination. Findings of the study overall: A minor fraction of clonotypes spanned both CD4 and CD8 compartments.

The source of this sequence is a young man who received the YFV17D yellow fever vaccine. The material sequenced was PBMCs, taken on the day of the yellow fever booster vaccination.

DNA of the CDR3: TGCGCCAGCAGCCTAGAGGCTTATAGCAATCAGCCCCAGCATTTT. Protein: CASSLEAYSNQPQHF. J is TRBJ1-5 and V is TRBV4-3; D gene uncertain. Germline CDR1 LGHNA, CDR2 YSLEER. This CDR3 has 15 residues. The V end lost 4 bases, the J end lost 0 bases, and 10 bases lay between the germline ends.